One sample yielded the 28 T cell receptor beta chains listed below, sequenced in a study of blood T cell repertoires in COVID-19. Assay used: immunoSEQ multiplex PCR; TCRdb lists only in-frame clones, some missing. The sample has a few hundred thousand clones; roughly 87% are singletons. The sequencing input was PBMCs or T cells enriched from blood (not recorded which). These receptors originate from a woman between 45 and 65 years old who had recovered from COVID-19.

This sequence joins TRBV25-1 and TRBJ2-7; D gene uncertain. V was clipped by 3 bases and J by 4 bases, with 13 bases between them. This CDR3 is built from 14 residues. The germline gives CDR1 MGHDK, CDR2 SYGVNS. In DNA form, the CDR3 reads TGTGCCAGCAGTGAGTTGGTATCGAGTTACGAGCAGTACTTC. It yields the protein CASSELVSSYEQYF.

The chain employs TRBV3-1 (or the pseudogene TRBV3-2) and TRBJ2-7; the D gene is possibly TRBD1 (5 bases). Germline V gene lookup returns CDR1 LGHDT and CDR2 YNNKEL (reference sequence). This CDR3 is built from 13 residues. V was cut by 4 bases and J by 2 bases, with 9 bases left in between. The CDR3 spells CASSLDSTYEQYF. Here the CDR3 DNA reads TGTGCCAGCAGCCTCGACAGCACCTACGAGCAGTACTTC.

CDR3 nucleotides: TGTGCCAGCAGCTTGACAGACCGGAAGGGCTACACCTTC. It translates to CASSLTDRKGYTF. The chain links TRBV11-1 to TRBJ1-2; tentatively, D is TRBD1 (5 bases). CDR1 is SGHAT and CDR2 is FQDESV in the germline V gene (reference sequence). The CDR3 totals 13 residues. The ends were cut back, 3 bases at V and 8 bases at J, with 13 bases in the middle.

The chain couples TRBV19 to TRBJ2-3, with a possible D match to TRBD1 (5 bases). V was cut by 7 bases and J by 0 bases, with 20 bases left in between. CDR3 size: 17 residues. Germline lookup yields CDR1 LNHDA and CDR2 SQIVND (reference sequence). The CDR3 nucleotides are TGTGCCAGTAAACCAAGCAGACAGTTTACTAGCACAGATACGCAGTATTTT. It yields the protein CASKPSRQFTSTDTQYF. The whole variable domain, filled in from reference TRBV19 and TRBJ2-3, reads DGGITQSPKYLFRKEGQNVTLSCEQNLNHDAMYWYRQDPGQGLRLIYYSQIVNDFQKGDIAEGYSVSREKKESFPLTVTSAQKNPTAFYLCASKPSRQFTSTDTQYFGPGTRLTVL.

The chain joins TRBV6-5 to TRBJ2-5; D is undetermined. The V end was cut by 2 bases, the J end by 5 bases, with 6 bases between. The CDR3 spans 12 residues. The V gene's germline CDR1 is MNHEY and CDR2 SVGAGI. In DNA form, the CDR3 reads TGTGCCAGCAGTTACGGCCAGGAGACCCAGTACTTC. It encodes CASSYGQETQYF.

This clone has more than one count but fewer than ten. The rearrangement joins TRBV5-1 to TRBJ1-3; D call uncertain. V was clipped by 1 base and J by 3 bases, with 8 bases between them. The CDR3 is 14 amino acids. Germline V gene sequence: CDR1 SGHRS, CDR2 YFSETQ. The CDR3 DNA sequence: TGCGCCAGCAGCTTGACCGGGTATGGAAACACCATATATTTT. As protein: CASSLTGYGNTIYF.

The genes are TRBV18 and TRBJ1-2; D is undetermined. Trimming pared 3 bases from V and 5 bases from J, leaving 7 bases between. This CDR3 is built from 12 residues. Germline-derived CDR1 and CDR2 are KGHSH and LQKENI. As DNA, the CDR3 is TGTGCCAGCTCACCTCAGCGTTATGGCTACACCTTC. Translating gives CASSPQRYGYTF.

The genes are TRBV10-3 and TRBJ1-2; 8 bases align to TRBD1. V was clipped by 11 bases and J by 6 bases; unmatched bases: 11. CDR3 length: 13 residues. Looked up from germline, CDR1 is ENHRY and CDR2 is SYGVKD. CDR3 sequence (DNA): TGTGCCTCAAAGGACAGGGAAGCGGATGGCTACACCTTC. Amino acid sequence: CASKDREADGYTF.

The rearrangement links TRBV7-2 to TRBJ1-1; 7 bases map to TRBD1. V dropped 4 bases and J dropped 1; count of bases not matched to a gene: 9. CDR3 length: 16 residues. CDR1 and CDR2 from the germline V gene are SGHTA and FQGNSA. Here the CDR3 DNA reads TGTGCCAGCAGCTCAGTTGACAGGGATGGGAACACTGAAGCTTTCTTT. The encoded protein is CASSSVDRDGNTEAFF.

V gene TRBV9 combines with J gene TRBJ1-1, with D possibly TRBD1 on 5 matching bases. Germline loops: CDR1 SGDLS, CDR2 YYNGEE. The V and J ends lost 0 bases and 8 bases respectively, with 11 bases between them. The CDR3 is made up of 13 amino acids. The CDR3 sequence: CASSVGGRTEAFF. The CDR3 DNA is TGTGCCAGCAGCGTAGGGGGAAGGACAGAAGCTTTCTTT.

The V call is TRBV27, the J call TRBJ1-2; D may be TRBD1 (5 bases). This CDR3 has 14 amino acids. Germline V gene data show CDR1 as MNHEY and CDR2 as SMNVEV (reference sequence). Trimming removed 8 bases from V and 0 bases from J, with 13 bases in between. In nucleotides, the CDR3 is TGTGCCAGCCGCAACACGGGGGCTAACTATGGCTACACCTTC. It yields the protein CASRNTGANYGYTF.

This clone was counted a single time. A junction end diverges from the germline sequence, so it may reflect a read error. The J gene is TRBJ1-2, the V gene TRBV20-1, with TRBD1 identical over 9 bases. The V gene's germline CDR1 is DFQATT and CDR2 SNEGSKA (reference sequence). The CDR3 is 11 residues long. The CDR3 DNA reads TGCAGTGCTAGAGGAGACAGGGGGATCGCCTTC. Its protein product is CSARGDRGIAF.

This clone came up a few times. The rearrangement uses TRBV10-3 and TRBJ1-2, with a possible D match to TRBD1 (6 bases). The germline V gene has CDR1 ENHRY and CDR2 SYGVKD. The V and J ends lost 4 bases and 8 bases respectively, with 14 bases between them. The CDR3 totals 13 residues. As DNA, the CDR3 is TGTGCCATCAGTGTGGTGGGGGCGGAAGGCTACACCTTC. Its translation is CAISVVGAEGYTF.

V gene TRBV3-1 (or the pseudogene TRBV3-2) combines with J gene TRBJ1-1; no definite D call. CDR3 length equals 14 residues. V shed 0 bases and J shed 3 bases, with 8 bases lying between them. Germline CDR1 reads LGHDT; CDR2 reads YNNKEL (reference sequence). CDR3 sequence (DNA): TGTGCCAGCAGCCAAGACAGCGCTTACACTGAAGCTTTCTTT. It specifies CASSQDSAYTEAFF.

The chain links TRBV7-2 to TRBJ2-3; 8 nucleotides agree with TRBD1. Germline loops: CDR1 SGHTA, CDR2 FQGNSA. The CDR3 runs 15 residues. Trimming took 4 bases from V and 3 from J; bases not matched to a gene: 6. The CDR3 DNA sequence: TGTGCCAGCAGCTCTACAGGGGGTAGGACAGATACGCAGTATTTT. This sequence encodes CASSSTGGRTDTQYF. The full variable domain, with the rest looked up from reference TRBV7-2 and TRBJ2-3, is GAGVSQSPSNKVTEKGKDVELRCDPISGHTALYWYRQSLGQGLEFLIYFQGNSAPDKSGLPSDRFSAERTGGSVSTLTIQRTQQEDSAVYLCASSSTGGRTDTQYFGPGTRLTVL.

The chain employs TRBV7-2 and TRBJ1-4, with TRBD1 as a possible D gene (5 bases). Trimming stripped 6 bases from V and 0 bases from J, with 14 bases between. CDR1 is SGHTA and CDR2 is FQGNSA in the germline V gene. The CDR3 loop spans 16 amino acids. The CDR3 DNA sequence: TGTGCCAGCAGGTCGACTCCGGGGGCAACTAATGAAAAACTGTTTTTT. It yields the protein CASRSTPGATNEKLFF.

In its sample, this clone was seen a few times. J is TRBJ1-2 and V is TRBV7-2, with a weak D call TRBD1 (5 bases). Trimming pared 5 bases from V and 5 bases from J, leaving 15 bases between. Germline CDR1 reads SGHTA; CDR2 reads FQGNSA. There are 14 residues in the CDR3. CDR3: CASSRGGIGYGYTF. CDR3 coding DNA: TGTGCCAGCAGCCGTGGGGGGATTGGGTATGGCTACACCTTC.

This clone was counted a single time. V gene TRBV5-4 combines with J gene TRBJ1-1; D ambiguous. There are 13 residues in the CDR3. V shed 1 base and J shed 7 bases, with 11 bases lying between them. Germline CDR1 reads SGHNT; CDR2 reads YYREEE (reference sequence). CDR3: CASSLSDTSEAFF. The CDR3 region has the DNA TGTGCCAGCAGCTTGTCTGATACGAGTGAAGCTTTCTTT.

This clone has only one observation. V is TRBV19 and J is TRBJ1-5; weak D call: TRBD1 (5 bases). The ends were cut back, 9 bases at V and 6 bases at J, with 18 bases in the middle. The CDR3 loop spans 14 amino acids. The germline gives CDR1 LNHDA, CDR2 SQIVND (reference sequence). The chain's CDR3 is CARPGSRDVQPQHF. Here the CDR3 DNA reads TGTGCCAGGCCCGGGAGCCGGGACGTTCAGCCCCAGCATTTT.

The CDR3 DNA sequence: TGTGCCAGCAGCGTATCAGGGACAGGGGGTTCAGATACGCAGTATTTT. This translates into CASSVSGTGGSDTQYF. The rearrangement links TRBV9 to TRBJ2-3, with 11 nucleotides matching TRBD1. The ends lost 1 base at V and 4 bases at J; junction bases unmatched: 5. The CDR3 contains 16 residues. In germline, CDR1 is SGDLS, CDR2 YYNGEE.

CDR3 coding DNA: TGTGCCAGCAGCCAAGGTCCGGGGGCAGATACGCAGTATTTT. Its translation: CASSQGPGADTQYF. The chain couples TRBV3-1 (or the pseudogene TRBV3-2) to TRBJ2-3; D possibly corresponds to TRBD2 (6 bases). The V gene's germline CDR1 is LGHDT and CDR2 YNNKEL (reference sequence). V lost 1 base and J 4 bases, leaving 9 bases between the germline ends. This CDR3 is 14 amino acids long.

This chain uses TRBV6-5 with TRBJ1-2; 12 bases are a match to TRBD1. The V gene end was trimmed by 10 bases and the J gene end by 7 bases; junction bases not matched to a gene: 4. The length of the CDR3 is 12 residues. CDR1 is MNHEY, CDR2 SVGAGI, per germline. CDR3 in amino acids: CAKGQGARGYTF. CDR3 DNA: TGTGCCAAGGGACAGGGGGCTCGTGGCTACACCTTC.

The rearrangement links TRBV7-2 to TRBJ1-2; tentative D call: TRBD1 (6 bases). CDR1 and CDR2 from the germline V gene are SGHTA and FQGNSA. CDR3 length equals 15 residues. V lost 5 bases and J lost 1, with 14 bases in between. The CDR3 here is CASSLMRQVNYGYTF. CDR3 DNA: TGTGCCAGCAGCCTTATGAGACAGGTTAACTATGGCTACACCTTC.

The chain recombines TRBV7-9 with TRBJ2-2, with D possibly being TRBD1 (5 bases). Germline V gives CDR1 SEHNR, CDR2 FQNEAQ (reference sequence). CDR3 length: 15 amino acids. V lost 2 bases, J lost 6 bases, and 13 bases lay in between. DNA of the CDR3: TGTGCCAGCAGCTTACCAGGGTGGGAATCCGGGGAGCTGTTTTTT. Translating it yields CASSLPGWESGELFF.

V is TRBV30 and J is TRBJ2-3, with TRBD2 identical over 7 bases. The V segment lost 7 bases and the J segment 7 bases; nucleotides outside the gene matches: 14. CDR3 length equals 14 residues. Per germline, CDR1 GTSNPN and CDR2 SVGIG (reference sequence). The CDR3 loop reads CASRARGRGNTQYF. CDR3 bases: TGTGCCTCACGAGCGCGCGGGAGAGGAAATACGCAGTATTTT.

This chain links TRBV2 with TRBJ1-3; maybe TRBD1 (5 bases). Trimming pared 1 base from V and 0 bases from J, leaving 10 bases between. The germline gives CDR1 SNHLY, CDR2 FYNNEI. The CDR3 sequence is 16 residues long. The CDR3 loop is CASSEEGLSSGNTIYF. The DNA for the CDR3 is TGTGCCAGCAGTGAAGAGGGGTTGAGCTCTGGAAACACCATATATTTT.

The chain carries TRBV15 and TRBJ1-1; tentatively, D is TRBD1 (6 bases). Between the trimmed V and J ends, which lost 4 bases and 2 bases, there was a span of 11 bases. Looked up from germline, CDR1 is LNHNV and CDR2 is YYDKDF (reference sequence). This CDR3 comprises 14 residues. CDR3 coding DNA: TGTGCCACCAGCACGGGACACAAAAACACTGAAGCTTTCTTT. Its protein product is CATSTGHKNTEAFF.

This clone has just one count. The rearrangement joins TRBV11-2 to TRBJ1-2; 7 nucleotides line up with TRBD1. CDR1 and CDR2 (germline): SGHAT, FQNNGV. This CDR3 is built from 13 residues. V dropped 5 bases and J dropped 3; count of bases not matched to a gene: 3. The CDR3 coding sequence is TGTGCCAGCAGCCCTACAGGGGACTATGGCTACACCTTC. Translation: CASSPTGDYGYTF.